Sequencing of this T cell receptor beta chain was carried out in a study of cytomegalovirus exposure and HLA in healthy donors. The overall study: Among several hundred genotyped donors, about 80% fell in the Caucasian-associated ancestry cluster. Study outcomes and limitations: The classifier, whose performance was assessed in both the original and validation cohorts, reportedly diagnosed cytomegalovirus status with high specificity and sensitivity. Sequencing likely produced, as an artifact, a cluster of highly shared sequence variants. In a later analysis, compared with equally common non-associated chains, HLA-associated beta chains were more expanded.

This CDR3 has 13 amino acids. Trimming removed 3 bases at V and 7 bases at J, with 9 bases between. CDR1 MNHEY and CDR2 SMNVEV come from the germline V gene (reference sequence). Turning to this clone: Its antigen is currently unknown.

Both 60 Vbeta primers and 13 Jbeta primers went into the PCR. The data were produced by immunoSEQ multiplex PCR, yet TCRdb's version contains in-frame clones alone and is incomplete. The table lists about 74,000 clones. The specimen was PBMCs. The chain is built from TRBV27 and TRBJ2-2; tentative D call: TRBD2 (6 bases). The clonotype comes from a female donor in good health and CMV-seropositive. The CDR3 loop reads CASSFGGGGELFF. In DNA form, the CDR3 reads TGTGCCAGCAGTTTCGGGGGTGGCGGGGAGCTGTTTTTT.